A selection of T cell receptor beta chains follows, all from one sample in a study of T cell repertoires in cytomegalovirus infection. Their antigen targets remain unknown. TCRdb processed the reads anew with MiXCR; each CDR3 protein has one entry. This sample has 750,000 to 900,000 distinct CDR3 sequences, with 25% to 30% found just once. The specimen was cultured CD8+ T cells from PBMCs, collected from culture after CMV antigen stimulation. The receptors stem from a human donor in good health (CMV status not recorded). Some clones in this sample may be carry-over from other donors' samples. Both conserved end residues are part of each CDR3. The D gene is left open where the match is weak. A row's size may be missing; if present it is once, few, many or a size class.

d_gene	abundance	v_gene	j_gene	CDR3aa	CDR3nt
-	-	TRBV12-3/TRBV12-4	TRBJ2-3	CASSSHGSTDTQYF	TGTGCCAGCAGCTCTCATGGAAGCACAGATACGCAGTATTTT
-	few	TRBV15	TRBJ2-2	CATSLAEGTTGELFF	TGTGCCACCAGCCTCGCCGAAGGGACCACCGGGGAGCTGTTTTTT
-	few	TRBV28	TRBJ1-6	CASSMPGEVGSPLHF	TGTGCCAGCAGTATGCCAGGGGAAGTAGGTTCACCCCTCCACTTT
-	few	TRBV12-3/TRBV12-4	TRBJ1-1	CASSFSVGDRDTEAFF	TGTGCCAGCAGTTTTTCAGTGGGGGATAGGGACACTGAAGCTTTCTTT
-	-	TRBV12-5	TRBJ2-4	CASGLGKQYF	TGTGCTAGTGGTTTGGGTAAACAGTACTTC
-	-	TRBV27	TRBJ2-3	CASSPSRLLDTQYF	TGTGCCAGCAGTCCCTCCCGTCTCCTAGATACGCAGTATTTT
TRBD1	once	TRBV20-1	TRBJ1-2	CSARRGDRGPANYGYTF	TGCAGTGCTAGAAGAGGGGACAGGGGGCCGGCTAACTATGGCTACACCTTC
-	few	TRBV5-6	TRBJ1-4	CASSTDTLNEKLFF	TGTGCCAGCAGTACGGACACGCTTAATGAAAAACTGTTTTTT
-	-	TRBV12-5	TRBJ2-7	CASGLSTGTYEQYF	TGTGCTAGTGGTTTGTCTACTGGGACCTACGAGCAGTACTTC
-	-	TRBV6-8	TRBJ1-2	CASSYRGDHTPPGYTF	TGTGCCAGCAGTTACCGGGGTGATCACACCCCTCCGGGCTACACCTTC
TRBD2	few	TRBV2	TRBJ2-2	CASRRRLSGSLPNTGELFF	TGTGCCAGCAGGAGGAGGCTTAGCGGGAGCTTACCGAACACCGGGGAGCTGTTTTTT
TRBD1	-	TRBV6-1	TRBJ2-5	CASSVFSGTGEIEETQYF	TGTGCCAGCAGTGTCTTCTCCGGGACAGGCGAAATTGAGGAGACCCAGTACTTC
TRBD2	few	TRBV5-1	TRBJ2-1	CASSLAGSGAYNEQFF	TGCGCCAGCAGCTTGGCCGGTAGCGGGGCTTACAATGAGCAGTTCTTC
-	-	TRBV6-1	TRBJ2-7	CASSDLLEQYF	TGTGCCAGCAGTGACCTCCTCGAGCAGTACTTC
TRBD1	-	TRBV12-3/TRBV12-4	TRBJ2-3	CAMTRAGGGDTQYF	TGTGCCATGACGCGGGCAGGGGGCGGAGATACGCAGTATTTT
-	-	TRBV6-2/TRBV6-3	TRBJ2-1	CASSPNRVGQFF	TGTGCCAGCAGCCCTAACAGGGTTGGACAGTTCTTC
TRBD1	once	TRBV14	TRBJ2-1	CASSQAGQGSYNEQFF	TGTGCCAGCAGCCAAGCGGGACAGGGGTCCTACAATGAGCAGTTCTTC
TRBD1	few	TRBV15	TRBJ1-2	CATSRVIDRDGYTF	TGTGCCACCAGCAGAGTTATAGACAGGGATGGCTACACCTTC
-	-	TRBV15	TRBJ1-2	CATSRDRGGYYGYTF	TGTGCCACCAGCAGAGATCGGGGGGGGTACTATGGCTACACCTTC
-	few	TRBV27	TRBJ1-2	CASSPTGRGGYTF	TGTGCCAGCAGTCCCACTGGGCGTGGTGGCTACACCTTC
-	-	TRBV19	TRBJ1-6	CASSIEGAYGNSPLHF	TGTGCCAGTAGTATAGAAGGGGCCTACGGTAATTCACCCCTCCACTTT
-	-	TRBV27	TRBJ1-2	CASSLGGIGGYTF	TGTGCCAGCAGTTTAGGAGGGATTGGTGGCTACACCTTC
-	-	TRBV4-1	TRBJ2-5	CASSQWAGETQYF	TGCGCCAGCAGCCAATGGGCAGGGGAGACCCAGTACTTC
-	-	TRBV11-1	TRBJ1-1	CASSGPLGTEAFF	TGTGCCAGCAGCGGCCCTTTGGGCACTGAAGCTTTCTTT
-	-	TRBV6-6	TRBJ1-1	CASSYRALGPNTEAFF	TGTGCCAGCAGTTATCGGGCTCTTGGGCCGAACACTGAAGCTTTCTTT
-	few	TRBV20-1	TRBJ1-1	CSARGRKGRLNTEAFF	TGCAGTGCTAGAGGCAGAAAGGGGCGACTGAACACTGAAGCTTTCTTT
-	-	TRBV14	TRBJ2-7	CASSPRTSTAYEQYF	TGTGCCAGCAGCCCCCGGACGAGTACGGCCTACGAGCAGTACTTC
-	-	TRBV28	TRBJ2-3	CASSFPQLVLHF	TGTGCCAGCAGTTTTCCTCAACTAGTGTTGCATTTT
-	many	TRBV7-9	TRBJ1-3	CASSPNPRPISGNTIYF	TGTGCCAGCAGCCCGAACCCGCGGCCGATCTCTGGAAACACCATATATTTT
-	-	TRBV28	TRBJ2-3	CASSLDAAGTDTQYF	TGTGCCAGCAGTTTAGACGCCGCTGGCACAGATACGCAGTATTTT
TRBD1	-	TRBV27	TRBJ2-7	CASTTIGTGFSEQYF	TGTGCCAGCACCACTATCGGGACAGGGTTCTCCGAGCAGTACTTC
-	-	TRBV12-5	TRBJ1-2	CASGLVLEGSLAYGYTF	TGTGCTAGTGGTTTGGTACTAGAAGGGTCCCTAGCCTATGGCTACACCTTC
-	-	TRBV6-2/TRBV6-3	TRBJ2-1	CASRNGEQFF	TGTGCCAGCAGGAATGGTGAGCAGTTCTTC
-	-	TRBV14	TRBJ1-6	CASSHWSNNSPLHF	TGTGCCAGCAGCCATTGGAGTAATAATTCACCCCTCCACTTT
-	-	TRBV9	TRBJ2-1	CASSVSGVNEQFF	TGTGCCAGCAGCGTATCGGGGGTCAATGAGCAGTTCTTC
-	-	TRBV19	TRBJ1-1	CASSIAGVQFMNTEAFF	TGTGCCAGTAGTATAGCCGGGGTCCAGTTCATGAACACTGAAGCTTTCTTT
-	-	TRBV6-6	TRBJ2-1	CASKSGNEQFF	TGTGCCAGCAAATCGGGCAATGAGCAGTTCTTC
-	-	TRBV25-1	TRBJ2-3	CASSEQGGVEDTQYF	TGTGCCAGCAGTGAACAGGGGGGGGTGGAGGATACGCAGTATTTT
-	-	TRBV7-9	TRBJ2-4	CASSLIGGSENIQYF	TGTGCCAGCAGCTTAATCGGAGGGTCCGAAAACATTCAGTACTTC
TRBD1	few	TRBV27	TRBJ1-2	CASSSLGTGLWYGYTF	TGTGCCAGCAGTTCACTGGGGACAGGGCTATGGTATGGCTACACCTTC
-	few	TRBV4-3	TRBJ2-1	CASSQDGGPDWDFYNEQFF	TGCGCCAGCAGCCAAGACGGGGGACCGGACTGGGACTTCTACAATGAGCAGTTCTTC
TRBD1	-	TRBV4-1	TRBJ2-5	CASSRGQGGAETQYF	TGCGCCAGCAGCCGGGGACAGGGGGGCGCAGAGACCCAGTACTTC
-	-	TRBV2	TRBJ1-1	CATLRAIF	TGTGCCACCCTCAGGGCAATCTTT
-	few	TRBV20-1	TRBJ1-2	CSAYGYTF	TGCAGTGCCTATGGCTACACCTTC
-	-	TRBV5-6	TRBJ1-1	CASSLRSGAEAFF	TGTGCCAGCAGCTTGAGGTCGGGGGCTGAAGCTTTCTTT
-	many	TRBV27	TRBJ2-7	CASSFGVSYEQYF	TGTGCCAGCAGCTTCGGGGTCTCCTACGAGCAGTACTTC
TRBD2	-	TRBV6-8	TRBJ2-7	CACRETKAGDTVISYEQYF	TGTGCCTGCAGGGAGACCAAAGCGGGGGACACCGTAATCTCCTACGAGCAGTACTTC
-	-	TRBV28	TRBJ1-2	CASSRRGIPNYGYTF	TGTGCCAGTTCCAGGCGCGGGATACCCAACTATGGCTACACCTTC
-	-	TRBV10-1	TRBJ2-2	CASSPDSWATGELFF	TGCGCCAGCAGTCCGGACAGCTGGGCCACCGGGGAGCTGTTTTTT
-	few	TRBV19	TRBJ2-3	CASSIGSPDTQYF	TGTGCCAGTAGTATTGGATCCCCAGATACGCAGTATTTT
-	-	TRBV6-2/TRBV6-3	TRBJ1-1	CASSYSEAYTEAFF	TGTGCCAGCAGTTACTCGGAAGCCTACACTGAAGCTTTCTTT
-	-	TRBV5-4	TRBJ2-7	CASSLAGEGTGYEQYF	TGTGCCAGCAGCTTGGCCGGTGAGGGGACGGGCTACGAGCAGTACTTC